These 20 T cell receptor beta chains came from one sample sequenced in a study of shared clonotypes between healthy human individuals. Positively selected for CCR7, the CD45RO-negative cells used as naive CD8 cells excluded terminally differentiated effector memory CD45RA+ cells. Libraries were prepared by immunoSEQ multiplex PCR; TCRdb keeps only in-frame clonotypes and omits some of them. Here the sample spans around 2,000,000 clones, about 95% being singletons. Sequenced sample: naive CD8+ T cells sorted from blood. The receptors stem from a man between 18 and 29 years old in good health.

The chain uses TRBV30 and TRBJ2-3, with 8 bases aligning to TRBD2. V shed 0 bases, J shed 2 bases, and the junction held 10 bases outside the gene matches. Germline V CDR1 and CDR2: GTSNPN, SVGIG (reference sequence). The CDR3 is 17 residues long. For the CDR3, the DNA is TGTGCCTGGAGTGTACAGGGCGGGGGGACCGTCACAGATACGCAGTATTTT. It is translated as CAWSVQGGGTVTDTQYF. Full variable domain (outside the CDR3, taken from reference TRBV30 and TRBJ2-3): SQTIHQWPATLVQPVGSPLSLECTVEGTSNPNLYWYRQAAGRGLQLLFYSVGIGQISSEVPQNLSASRPQDRQFILSSKKLLLSDSGFYLCAWSVQGGGTVTDTQYFGPGTRLTVL.

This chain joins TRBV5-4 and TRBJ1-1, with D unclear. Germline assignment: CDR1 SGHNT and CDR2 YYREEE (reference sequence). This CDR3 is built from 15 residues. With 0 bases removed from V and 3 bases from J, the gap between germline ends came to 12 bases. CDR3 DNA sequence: TGTGCCAGCAGCTTGGATGGAATCTTGGACACTGAAGCTTTCTTT. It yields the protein CASSLDGILDTEAFF.

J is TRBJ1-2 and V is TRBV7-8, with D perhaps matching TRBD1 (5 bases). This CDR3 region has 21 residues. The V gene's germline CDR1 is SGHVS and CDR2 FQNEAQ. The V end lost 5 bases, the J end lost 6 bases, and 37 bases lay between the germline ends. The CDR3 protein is CASSAKMWGTRELEKIDGYTF. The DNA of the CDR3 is TGTGCCAGCAGCGCGAAGATGTGGGGGACTAGGGAACTGGAAAAGATCGATGGCTACACCTTC.

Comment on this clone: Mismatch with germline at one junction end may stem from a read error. CDR3: CASSLTGDTGEPFF. CDR3 nucleotides: TGTGCCAGCAGCTTGACAGGGGACACCGGGGAGCCGTTTTTT. This chain uses TRBV7-9 with TRBJ2-2; 8 nucleotides align to TRBD1. Germline CDR1 and CDR2: SEHNR and FQNEAQ (reference sequence). The CDR3 loop spans 14 amino acids.

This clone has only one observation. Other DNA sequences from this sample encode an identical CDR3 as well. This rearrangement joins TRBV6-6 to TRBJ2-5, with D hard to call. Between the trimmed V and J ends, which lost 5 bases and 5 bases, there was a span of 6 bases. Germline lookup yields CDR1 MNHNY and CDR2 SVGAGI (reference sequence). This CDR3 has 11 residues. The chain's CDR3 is CASSLGETQYF. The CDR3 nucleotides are TGTGCCAGCAGTCTCGGGGAGACCCAGTACTTC.

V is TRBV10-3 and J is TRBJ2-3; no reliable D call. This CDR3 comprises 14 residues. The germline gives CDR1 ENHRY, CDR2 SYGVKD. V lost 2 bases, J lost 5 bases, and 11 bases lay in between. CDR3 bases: TGTGCCATCAGTGAGGCGGCAGAAGAAGATACGCAGTATTTT. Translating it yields CAISEAAEEDTQYF.

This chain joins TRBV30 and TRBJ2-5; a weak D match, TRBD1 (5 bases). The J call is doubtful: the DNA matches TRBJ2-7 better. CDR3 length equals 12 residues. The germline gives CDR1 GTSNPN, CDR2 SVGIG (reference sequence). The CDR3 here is CAWSKGIDEQYF. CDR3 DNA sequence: TGTGCCTGGAGTAAGGGGATCGACGAGCAGTACTTC.

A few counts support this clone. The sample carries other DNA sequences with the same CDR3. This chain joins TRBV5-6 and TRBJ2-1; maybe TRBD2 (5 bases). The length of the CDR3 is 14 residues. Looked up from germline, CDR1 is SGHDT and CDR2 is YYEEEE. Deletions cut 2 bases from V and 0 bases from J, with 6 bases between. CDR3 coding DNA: TGTGCCAGCAGCTTAGGGAGCTCCTACAATGAGCAGTTCTTC. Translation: CASSLGSSYNEQFF.

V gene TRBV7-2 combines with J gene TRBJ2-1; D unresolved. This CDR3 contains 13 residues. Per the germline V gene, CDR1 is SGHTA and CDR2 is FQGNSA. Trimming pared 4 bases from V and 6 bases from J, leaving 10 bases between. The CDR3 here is CASSSPPFNEQFF. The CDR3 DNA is TGTGCCAGCAGCTCGCCCCCTTTCAATGAGCAGTTCTTC.

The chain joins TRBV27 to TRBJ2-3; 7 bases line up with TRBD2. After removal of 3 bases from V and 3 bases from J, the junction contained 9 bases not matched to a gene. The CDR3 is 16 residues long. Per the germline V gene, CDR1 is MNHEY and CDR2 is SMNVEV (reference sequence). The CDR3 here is CASSFGLGVATDTQYF. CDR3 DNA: TGTGCCAGCAGTTTCGGACTAGGTGTAGCTACAGATACGCAGTATTTT.

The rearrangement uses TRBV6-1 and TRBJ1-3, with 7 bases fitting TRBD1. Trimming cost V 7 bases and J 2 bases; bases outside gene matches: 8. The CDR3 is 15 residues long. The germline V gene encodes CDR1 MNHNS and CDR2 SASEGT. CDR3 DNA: TGTGCCAGCACCGTGACAGGGCTCGCTGGAAACACCATATATTTT. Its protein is CASTVTGLAGNTIYF.

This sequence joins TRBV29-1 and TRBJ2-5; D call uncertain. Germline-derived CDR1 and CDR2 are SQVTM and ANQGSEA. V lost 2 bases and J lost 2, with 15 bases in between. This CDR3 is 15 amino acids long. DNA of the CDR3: TGCAGCGTTGAATATTTTTGGCAGCCGCAAGAGACCCAGTACTTC. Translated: CSVEYFWQPQETQYF.

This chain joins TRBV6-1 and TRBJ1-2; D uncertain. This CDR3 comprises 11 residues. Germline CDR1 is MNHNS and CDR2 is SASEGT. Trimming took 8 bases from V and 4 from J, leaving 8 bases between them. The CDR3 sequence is CASDESYGYTF. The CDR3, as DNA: TGTGCCAGCGACGAAAGCTATGGCTACACCTTC.

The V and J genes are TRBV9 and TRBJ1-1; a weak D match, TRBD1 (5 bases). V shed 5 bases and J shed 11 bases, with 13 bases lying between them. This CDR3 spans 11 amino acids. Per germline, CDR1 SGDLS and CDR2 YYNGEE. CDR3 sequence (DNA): TGTGCCAGCAGAGGACCGTCAGGGGCTTTCTTT. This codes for CASRGPSGAFF.

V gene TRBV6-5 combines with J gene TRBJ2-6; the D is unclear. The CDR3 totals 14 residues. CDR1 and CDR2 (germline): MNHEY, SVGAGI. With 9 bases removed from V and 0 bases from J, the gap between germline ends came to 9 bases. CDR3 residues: CASGPNSGANVLTF. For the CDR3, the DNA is TGTGCCAGTGGCCCCAACTCTGGGGCCAACGTCCTGACTTTC.

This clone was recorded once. For the CDR3, the DNA is TGTGCCAGCAGCGAGGGCGACAGGGTCCAAGAGACCCAGTACTTC. Residues: CASSEGDRVQETQYF. The V and J genes are TRBV9 and TRBJ2-5; 7 bases line up with TRBD1. The CDR3 contains 15 residues. Germline trimming cut 3 bases from V and 1 base from J; bases unmatched to any gene: 6. CDR1 SGDLS and CDR2 YYNGEE come from the germline V gene. Complete variable domain (other parts from reference TRBV9 and TRBJ2-5): DSGVTQTPKHLITATGQRVTLRCSPRSGDLSVYWYQQSLDQGLQFLIQYYNGEERAKGNILERFSAQQFPDLHSELNLSSLELGDSALYFCASSEGDRVQETQYFGPGTRLLVL.

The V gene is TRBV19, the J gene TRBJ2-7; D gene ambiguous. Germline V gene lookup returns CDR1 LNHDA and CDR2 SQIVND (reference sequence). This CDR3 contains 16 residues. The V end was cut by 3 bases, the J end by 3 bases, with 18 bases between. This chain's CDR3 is CASSIQPEAPIYEQYF. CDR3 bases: TGTGCCAGTAGTATTCAGCCCGAAGCACCAATCTACGAGCAGTACTTC.

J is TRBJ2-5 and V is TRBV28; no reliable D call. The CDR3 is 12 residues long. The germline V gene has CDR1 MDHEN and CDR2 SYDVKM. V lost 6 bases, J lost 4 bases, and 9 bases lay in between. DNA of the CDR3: TGTGCCAGCAGGCCTACGACAGAGACCCAGTACTTC. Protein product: CASRPTTETQYF.

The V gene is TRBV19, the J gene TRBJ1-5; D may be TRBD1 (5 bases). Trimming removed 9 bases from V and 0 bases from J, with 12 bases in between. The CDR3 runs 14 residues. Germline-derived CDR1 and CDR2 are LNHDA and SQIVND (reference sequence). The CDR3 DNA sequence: TGTGCCAGCAAAGACAGTGATAGCAATCAGCCCCAGCATTTT. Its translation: CASKDSDSNQPQHF. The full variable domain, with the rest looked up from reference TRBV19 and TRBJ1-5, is DGGITQSPKYLFRKEGQNVTLSCEQNLNHDAMYWYRQDPGQGLRLIYYSQIVNDFQKGDIAEGYSVSREKKESFPLTVTSAQKNPTAFYLCASKDSDSNQPQHFGDGTRLSIL.

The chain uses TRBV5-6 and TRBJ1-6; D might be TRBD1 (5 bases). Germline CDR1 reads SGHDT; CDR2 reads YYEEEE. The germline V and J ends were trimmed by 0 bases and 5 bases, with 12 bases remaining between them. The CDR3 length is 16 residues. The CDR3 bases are TGTGCCAGCAGCTTGGGGAGGCAGGGCCATAATTCACCCCTCCACTTT. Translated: CASSLGRQGHNSPLHF.